This T cell receptor (beta chain) was sequenced in a study of cytomegalovirus exposure and HLA in healthy donors. About the research overall: HLA-typed donors were the source of some 85 million unique TCRs, which an early data release held. Findings and limits, study-wide: According to an earlier analysis, most TCR beta V segments yielded productive rearrangements about 87% or about 30% of the time. Reported results showed that the classifier diagnosed cytomegalovirus status with high specificity and sensitivity.

A multiplex PCR was run with 60 Vbeta primers and 13 Jbeta primers. Clones were read by immunoSEQ multiplex PCR, and TCRdb kept only the in-frame ones, dropping some. The table has roughly 150,000 clones, roughly 85% seen once. Donors were ostensibly healthy at sampling, although undocumented immune exposures were probable. As regards this clone: Its specificity is not known.

The CDR3 consists of 17 residues. J was trimmed by 5 bases and V by 5 bases; bases with no gene match: 11. Germline loops: CDR1 MNHEY, CDR2 SMNVEV (reference sequence). The sequence was collected from a man between 18 and 29 years old in good health and CMV-seropositive. Material: PBMCs. The chain employs TRBV27 and TRBJ2-1, with TRBD2 matching over 11 bases. This chain's CDR3 is CASSPNRRLAGNNEQFF. Written as DNA, the CDR3 is TGTGCCAGCAGTCCAAACCGCAGACTAGCGGGGAACAATGAGCAGTTCTTC.